The sequence of this TCR beta chain was determined in a study of T cell changes during pregnancy in multiple sclerosis. This table comes from immunoSEQ multiplex PCR, and its TCRdb copy is limited to in-frame clones, with some not included. This table has more than 55,000 clones, about nine tenths appearing once. A single count supports this clone. CDR1 is SGHVS and CDR2 is FQNEAQ in the germline V gene. CDR3 length: 14 amino acids. Trimming stripped 2 bases from V and 2 bases from J, with 9 bases between. The chain recombines TRBV7-8 with TRBJ1-1, with D tentatively TRBD1 (5 bases). The sequence came from a female donor in good health, enrolled as a control in a pregnancy study. The specimen was peripheral blood, collected in the third trimester of pregnancy. As DNA, the CDR3 is TGTGCCAGCAGCTTACAGGGCACCAACACTGAAGCTTTCTTT. Encoded protein: CASSLQGTNTEAFF.